Shown below are 3 T cell receptor beta chains from a single sample sequenced in a study of OX40 agonist ivuxolimab in advanced cancers. Preparation of the library involved the immunoSEQ multiplex PCR assay. Not all clones reach the TCRdb copy of this immuneACCESS table, which keeps in-frame sequences only. Checked studies attribute under half of the gap to unresolved V genes and leave the rest unexplained. For this sample the table gives about 96,000 clones, of which 90% were detected only once. Around 1.5% of the sample goes to the ten largest clones. The sample consisted of CD4+ or CD8+ T cells sorted from blood, taken in a trial of the OX40 agonist ivuxolimab. All receptors come from an adult with an advanced solid tumor such as melanoma, head and neck, liver or kidney cancer.

The chain recombines TRBV6-1 with TRBJ2-6; TRBD2 matches 8 bases. Germline V CDR1 and CDR2: MNHNS, SASEGT. The CDR3 is made up of 18 amino acids. V shed 4 bases and J 0 bases; nucleotides not matched to a gene: 8. Here the CDR3 DNA reads TGTGCCAGCAGTGTAAGCGGGAGACCGAGCTCTGGGGCCAACGTCCTGACTTTC. Protein: CASSVSGRPSSGANVLTF.

The V call is TRBV11-1, the J call TRBJ2-2; D may be TRBD2 (6 bases). Trimming took 3 bases from V and 5 from J, leaving 16 bases between them. The CDR3 sequence is 16 residues long. Per the germline V gene, CDR1 is SGHAT and CDR2 is FQDESV (reference sequence). The CDR3 loop is CASSFGATTRTGELFF. The DNA for the CDR3 is TGTGCCAGCAGCTTTGGGGCAACGACTAGAACCGGGGAGCTGTTTTTT.

The J gene is TRBJ2-2, the V gene TRBV4-3; TRBD1 might be the D (6 bases). CDR3 length: 13 amino acids. V lost 1 base to trimming and J lost 8 bases, with 8 bases between them. Germline assignment: CDR1 LGHNA and CDR2 YSLEER. The CDR3 DNA reads TGCGCCAGCAGCCAAGGCGGACAGGGGGAGCTGTTTTTT. This codes for CASSQGGQGELFF.